The clone carrying this T cell receptor (beta chain) has a single count. Its antigen remains unidentified. This sample is part of a study of cytomegalovirus exposure and HLA in healthy donors. For the study at large: As an earlier analysis found, about 190 million T cells yielded around 110 million unique TCR beta sequences.

PCR used 60 Vbeta primers and 13 Jbeta primers. Profiled with immunoSEQ multiplex PCR; TCRdb holds only in-frame clones, not every one. The sample includes about 160,000 clones, roughly 80% of them seen just once. Study-wide points: A later analysis found TCR association rates differed by HLA locus, highest for DRB1 and lowest for HLA-C. The authors enumerated 150 to 200 TCR beta chains as linked to cytomegalovirus.

The ends lost 2 bases at V and 6 bases at J; junction bases unmatched: 9. The CDR3 consists of 15 residues. Germline V gene sequence: CDR1 SGDLS, CDR2 YYNGEE. This sequence joins TRBV9 and TRBJ2-7, with 9 bases lining up with TRBD1. The sample consisted of PBMCs. The TCR was taken from a male donor in good health and CMV-seronegative. The CDR3 protein is CASSVGQGVVGEQYF. DNA of the CDR3: TGTGCCAGCAGCGTGGGACAGGGAGTTGTCGGCGAGCAGTACTTC. The full variable domain, with the rest looked up from reference TRBV9 and TRBJ2-7, is DSGVTQTPKHLITATGQRVTLRCSPRSGDLSVYWYQQSLDQGLQFLIQYYNGEERAKGNILERFSAQQFPDLHSELNLSSLELGDSALYFCASSVGQGVVGEQYFGPGTRLTVT.